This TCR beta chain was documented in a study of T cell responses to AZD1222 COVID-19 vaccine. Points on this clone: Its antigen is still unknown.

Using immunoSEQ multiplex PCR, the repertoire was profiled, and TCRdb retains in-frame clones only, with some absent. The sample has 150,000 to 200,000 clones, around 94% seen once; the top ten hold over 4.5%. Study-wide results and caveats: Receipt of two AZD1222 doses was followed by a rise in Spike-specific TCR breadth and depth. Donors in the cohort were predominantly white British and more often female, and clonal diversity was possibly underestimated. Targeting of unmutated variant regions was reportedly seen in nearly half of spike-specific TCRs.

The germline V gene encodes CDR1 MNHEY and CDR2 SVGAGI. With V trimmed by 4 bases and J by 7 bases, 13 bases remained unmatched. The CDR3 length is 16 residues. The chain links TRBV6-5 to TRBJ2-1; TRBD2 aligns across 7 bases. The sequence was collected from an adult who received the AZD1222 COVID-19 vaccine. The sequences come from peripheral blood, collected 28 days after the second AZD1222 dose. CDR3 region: CASSSKRLASGNEQFF. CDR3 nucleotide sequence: TGTGCCAGCAGTTCTAAAAGACTAGCTTCGGGGAATGAGCAGTTCTTC.